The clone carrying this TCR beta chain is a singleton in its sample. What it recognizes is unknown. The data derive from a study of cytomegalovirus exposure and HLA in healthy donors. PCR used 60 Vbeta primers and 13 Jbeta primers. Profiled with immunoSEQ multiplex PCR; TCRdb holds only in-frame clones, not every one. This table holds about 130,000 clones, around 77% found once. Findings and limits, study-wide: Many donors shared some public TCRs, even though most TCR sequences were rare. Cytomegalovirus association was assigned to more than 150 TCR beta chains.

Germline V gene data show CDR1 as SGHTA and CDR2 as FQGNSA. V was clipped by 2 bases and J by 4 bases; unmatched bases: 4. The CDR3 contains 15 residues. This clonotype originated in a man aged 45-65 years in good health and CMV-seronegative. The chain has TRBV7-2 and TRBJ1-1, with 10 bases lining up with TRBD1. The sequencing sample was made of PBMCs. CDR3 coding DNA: TGTGCCAGCAGCTTATGGGGGACAGGGGTCACTGAAGCTTTCTTT. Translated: CASSLWGTGVTEAFF.